A single sample gave rise to the 5 T cell receptor beta chains below, sequenced in a study of blood T cell repertoires in COVID-19. Method: immunoSEQ multiplex PCR; TCRdb's copy keeps in-frame clones and lacks some. The table records approximately 50,000 clones, around four fifths of them present only once. The sequenced sample was peripheral blood. The receptors were gathered from a human donor in a cohort sampled during active COVID-19.

This chain connects TRBV10-3 to TRBJ1-6; 8 positions match TRBD1. The CDR3 contains 15 residues. Germline V gene sequence: CDR1 ENHRY, CDR2 SYGVKD. Losses at the gene ends were 6 bases for V and 10 bases for J; bases not matched to a gene: 11. The chain's CDR3 is CAIRPGQGENSPLHF. The DNA of the CDR3 is TGTGCCATCAGACCTGGACAGGGAGAAAACTCACCCCTCCACTTT.

V gene TRBV30 combines with J gene TRBJ2-1; TRBD2 aligns across 7 bases. This CDR3 has 13 residues. Germline CDR1 is GTSNPN and CDR2 is SVGIG (reference sequence). Trimming at V came to 2 bases and at J to 11 bases, leaving 9 bases not matched to a gene. CDR3 DNA: TGTGCCTGGAGTAGCAACCGGGACTACCAGCAGTTCTTC. Translating it yields CAWSSNRDYQQFF.

This clone was found a few times. The gene calls are TRBV3-1 (or the pseudogene TRBV3-2) and TRBJ1-2, with D unresolved. Trimming took 2 bases from V and 1 from J, leaving 11 bases between them. The CDR3 runs 15 residues. The germline gives CDR1 LGHDT, CDR2 YNNKEL (reference sequence). The CDR3 DNA reads TGTGCCAGCAGCCAATACTACGACTGTAACTATGGCTACACCTTC. This translates into CASSQYYDCNYGYTF.

This chain links TRBV30 with TRBJ1-2, with 9 bases that match TRBD1. The CDR3 is 15 amino acids. The germline V gene encodes CDR1 GTSNPN and CDR2 SVGIG (reference sequence). Losses at the gene ends were 4 bases for V and 0 bases for J; bases not matched to a gene: 6. The CDR3 region is CAWKLGTGPNYGYTF. CDR3 DNA sequence: TGTGCCTGGAAACTAGGGACAGGGCCTAACTATGGCTACACCTTC.

This chain uses TRBV4-3 with TRBJ2-1, with 7 nucleotides matching TRBD1. CDR3 length: 17 residues. With V trimmed by 1 base and J by 2 bases, 8 bases remained unmatched. Germline V gene sequence: CDR1 LGHNA, CDR2 YSLEER. As DNA, the CDR3 is TGCGCCAGCAGCCAAGCTAGAGGGGGCTTGGCCTACAATGAGCAGTTCTTC. Translation gives CASSQARGGLAYNEQFF.